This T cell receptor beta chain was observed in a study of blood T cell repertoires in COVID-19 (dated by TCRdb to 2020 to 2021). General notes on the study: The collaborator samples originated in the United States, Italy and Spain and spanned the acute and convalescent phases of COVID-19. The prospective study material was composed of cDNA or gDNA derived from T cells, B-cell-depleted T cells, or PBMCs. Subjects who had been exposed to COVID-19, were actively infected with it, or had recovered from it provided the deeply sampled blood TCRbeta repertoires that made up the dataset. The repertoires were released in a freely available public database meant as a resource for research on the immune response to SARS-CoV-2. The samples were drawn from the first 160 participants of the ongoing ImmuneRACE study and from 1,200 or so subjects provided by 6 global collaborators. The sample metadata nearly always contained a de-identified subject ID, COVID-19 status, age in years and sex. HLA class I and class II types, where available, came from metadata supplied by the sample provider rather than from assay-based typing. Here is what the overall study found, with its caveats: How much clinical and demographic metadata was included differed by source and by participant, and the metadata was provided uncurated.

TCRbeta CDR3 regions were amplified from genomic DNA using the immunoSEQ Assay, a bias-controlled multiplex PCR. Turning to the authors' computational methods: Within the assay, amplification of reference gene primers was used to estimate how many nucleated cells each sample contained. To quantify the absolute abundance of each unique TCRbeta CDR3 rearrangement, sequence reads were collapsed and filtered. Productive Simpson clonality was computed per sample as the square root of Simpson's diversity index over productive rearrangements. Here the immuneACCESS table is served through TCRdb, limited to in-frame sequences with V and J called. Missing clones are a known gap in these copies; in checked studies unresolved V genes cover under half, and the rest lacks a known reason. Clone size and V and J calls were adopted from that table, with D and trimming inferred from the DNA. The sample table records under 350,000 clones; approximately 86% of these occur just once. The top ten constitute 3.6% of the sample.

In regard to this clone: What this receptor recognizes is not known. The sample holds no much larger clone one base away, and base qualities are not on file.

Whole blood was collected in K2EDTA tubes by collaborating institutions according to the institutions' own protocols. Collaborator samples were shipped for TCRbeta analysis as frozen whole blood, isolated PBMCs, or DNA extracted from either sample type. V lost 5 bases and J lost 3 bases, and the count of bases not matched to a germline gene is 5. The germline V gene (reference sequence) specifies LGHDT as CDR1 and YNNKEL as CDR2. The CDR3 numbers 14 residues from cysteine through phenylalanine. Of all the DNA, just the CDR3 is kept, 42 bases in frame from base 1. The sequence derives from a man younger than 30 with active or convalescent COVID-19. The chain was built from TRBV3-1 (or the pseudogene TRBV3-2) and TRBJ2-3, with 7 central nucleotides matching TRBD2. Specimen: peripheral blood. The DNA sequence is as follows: TGTGCCAGCAGCGAAAGCGGGGAAACAGATACGCAGTATTTT. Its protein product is CASSESGETDTQYF.